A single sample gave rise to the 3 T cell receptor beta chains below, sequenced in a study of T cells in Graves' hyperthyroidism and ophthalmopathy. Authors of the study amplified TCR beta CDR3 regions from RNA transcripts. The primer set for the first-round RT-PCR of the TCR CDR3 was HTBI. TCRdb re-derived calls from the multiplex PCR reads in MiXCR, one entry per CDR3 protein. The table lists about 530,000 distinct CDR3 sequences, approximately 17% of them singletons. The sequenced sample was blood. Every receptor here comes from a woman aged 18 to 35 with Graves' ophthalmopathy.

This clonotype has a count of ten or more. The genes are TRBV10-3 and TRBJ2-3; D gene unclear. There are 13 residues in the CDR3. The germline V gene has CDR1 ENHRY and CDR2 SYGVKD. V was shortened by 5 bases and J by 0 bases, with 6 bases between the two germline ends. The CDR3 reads CAISPDSTDTQYF. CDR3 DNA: TGTGCCATCAGTCCAGACAGCACAGATACGCAGTATTTT.

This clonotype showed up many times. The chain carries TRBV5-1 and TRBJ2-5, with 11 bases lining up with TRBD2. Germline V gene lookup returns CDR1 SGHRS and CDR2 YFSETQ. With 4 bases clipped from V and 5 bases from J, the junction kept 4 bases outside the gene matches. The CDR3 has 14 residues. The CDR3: CASSPRLAGETQYF. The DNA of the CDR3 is TGCGCCAGCAGCCCTAGACTAGCGGGGGAGACCCAGTACTTC.

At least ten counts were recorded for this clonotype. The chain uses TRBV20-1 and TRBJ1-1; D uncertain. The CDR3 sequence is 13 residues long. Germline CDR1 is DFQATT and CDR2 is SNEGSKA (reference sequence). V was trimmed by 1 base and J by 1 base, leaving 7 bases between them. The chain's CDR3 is CSARGVQNTEAFF. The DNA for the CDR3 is TGCAGTGCTAGAGGGGTCCAGAACACTGAAGCTTTCTTT.